Listed below are T cell receptor beta chains from one sample, sequenced in a study of blood T cells in healthy people across ages. From the 5' RACE reads, TCRdb called clonotypes with MiXCR, one entry per CDR3 protein. The sample gives fewer than 1,000,000 distinct CDR3 sequences, approximately 44% of which show up once; approximately 19% is in the top ten. The source material was blood. Receptors originate from a man in his sixties in good health. CDR3s include the opening cysteine and the closing phenylalanine or tryptophan. Part of the rows lack a size; the others show once, few, many or a class for expanded clones.

V gene	J gene	clone size	CDR3 protein
TRBV25-1	TRBJ2-2	-	CASNDRGTGELFF
TRBV7-9	TRBJ2-1	-	CASSFDLAGPLDEQFF
TRBV4-1	TRBJ1-5	few	CASSQTDRGLGNQPQHF
TRBV6-2/TRBV6-3	TRBJ2-1	few	CASSYRERGEQFF
TRBV20-1	TRBJ2-7	few	CSASGPTPLLYEQYF
TRBV20-1	TRBJ1-2	-	CSARVRGSYGYTF
TRBV28	TRBJ2-3	-	CASSLLGLAVYTQYF
TRBV11-2	TRBJ2-5	-	CASSAHLDSKQYF
TRBV7-9	-	once	CVSGTSGVQETQYF
TRBV10-3	TRBJ2-1	-	CAISSKAANSYNEQFF
TRBV6-5	TRBJ2-6	-	CASSSLKDRVLPGANVLTF
TRBV20-1	TRBJ1-5	few	CSARPTGGNLNQPQHF
TRBV12-3/TRBV12-4	TRBJ2-2	-	CASSPPGRGLPGELFF
TRBV5-1	TRBJ2-3	-	CASSSGTESDTQYF
TRBV3-1	TRBJ1-2	-	CASRHSSKYGYTF
TRBV12-3/TRBV12-4	TRBJ2-2	-	CASILSGAGELFF
TRBV7-3	TRBJ2-3	-	CASSPLGGGVTDTQYF
TRBV6-5	TRBJ1-5	-	CASSKGQGVNQPQHF
TRBV5-1	TRBJ2-3	few	CASSSRTGSADTQYF
TRBV12-3/TRBV12-4	TRBJ2-6	few	CALRATSGANVLTF
TRBV5-5	-	-	CASRAGGSGPETQYF
TRBV29-1	TRBJ2-5	many	CSVRVIRGQETQYF
TRBV10-3	TRBJ1-2	many	CAISEPDRGNYGYTF
TRBV27	TRBJ1-2	-	CASSPGQGAKGYGYTF
TRBV4-1	TRBJ2-7	-	CASSPTRGLEQYF
TRBV4-2	TRBJ2-5	-	CASSPYREGGGQETQYF
TRBV7-2	TRBJ2-7	few	CASSSIAGGLEQYF
TRBV12-3/TRBV12-4	TRBJ1-6	-	CASSDLGYRNSPLHF
TRBV6-2/TRBV6-3	TRBJ2-5	-	CASSRGGKTNEQYF
TRBV7-6	TRBJ1-5	few	CASSFDRDQPQHF